Sequencing of this T cell receptor (beta chain) was carried out in a study of STAT5B mutations in CD4+ large granular lymphocyte leukemia. Study-wide points: Patient CD4-sorted repertoires looked more clonal than healthy CD4+ repertoires, even without putative leukemic clones. Roughly 27% of private leukemic clonotypes occurred rarely in other patients' non-leukemic repertoires.

Buffy coats from healthy blood donors served as controls. Here immunoSEQ multiplex PCR was the method, and the copy in TCRdb shows in-frame clones only, minus some. The sample lists 35,000 or so clones, about nine tenths seen once, with 0.97% in the top ten. This clone was seen just once. Its antigen remains unknown. Sequencing used CD4+ T cells from blood buffy coats. This clonotype was sampled from a human donor in good health.

The CDR3 here is CSVEEGARGYTF. The CDR3 region has the DNA TGCAGCGTTGAGGAGGGGGCAAGAGGCTACACCTTC. The chain recombines TRBV29-1 with TRBJ1-2, with 7 bases fitting TRBD1. The germline V gene has CDR1 SQVTM and CDR2 ANQGSEA. This CDR3 comprises 12 residues. J was trimmed by 8 bases and V by 3 bases; bases with no gene match: 6.